Shown below are 22 T cell receptor beta chains from a single sample sequenced in a study of T cells after yellow fever vaccination (dated by TCRdb to the late 2010s). Library preparation employed 5' RACE. Sequencing was performed on an Illumina HiSeq 2500. The public reads were reprocessed in TCRdb via fastp at Q25 and MiXCR, keeping in-frame beta chains. Rows with a matching CDR3 protein are joined into one entry that keeps the most common DNA and genes. Recorded for this sample are tens of thousands of distinct CDR3 sequences; 3.4% of them occurred a single time. Around 0.98% of the sample goes to the ten largest clones. The sample's treatment or condition, from its label and the paper: live attenuated yellow fever vaccine strain. Sequenced material: PBMCs, either bulk or a sorted T-cell subset (CD4+, CD8+, memory, or dextramer-sorted; not recorded which), taken roughly 47 days after the first yellow fever vaccination. The receptor set was obtained from a man aged 18 to 29 who received the YFV17D yellow fever vaccine.

This clonotype was seen a handful of times. The rearrangement links TRBV7-2 to TRBJ1-5, with D uncertain. The CDR3 extends over 16 amino acids. Deletions cut 5 bases from V and 1 base from J, with 15 bases between. CDR1 is SGHTA, CDR2 FQGNSA, per germline. In DNA, the CDR3 is TGTGCCAGCAGCCCTCATTTAGGTCCCAGCAATCAGCCCCAGCATTTT. It encodes CASSPHLGPSNQPQHF.

In its sample, this clonotype was seen many times. This chain uses TRBV6-5 with TRBJ2-3, with TRBD1 matching over 9 bases. CDR1 is MNHEY and CDR2 is SVGAGI in the germline V gene. Trimming cost V 5 bases and J 6 bases; bases outside gene matches: 12. This CDR3 contains 16 residues. The CDR3 DNA follows: TGTGCCAGCAGTCCCCCCACGGGACAGGGTACGGATACGCAGTATTTT. Translation: CASSPPTGQGTDTQYF.

This clonotype was recorded at least ten times. The gene calls are TRBV2 and TRBJ1-2, with 8 bases that match TRBD1. Germline V CDR1 and CDR2: SNHLY, FYNNEI. Trimming at V came to 6 bases and at J to 6 bases, leaving 6 bases not matched to a gene. CDR3 length: 13 amino acids. CDR3 DNA: TGTGCCAGCAGGAAGGACAGGGAGAATGGCTACACCTTC. It specifies CASRKDRENGYTF.

This clonotype occurred many times. This rearrangement joins TRBV29-1 to TRBJ1-2, with D possibly TRBD1 on 5 matching bases. CDR3 length equals 13 residues. Germline V gene lookup returns CDR1 SQVTM and CDR2 ANQGSEA. V lost 1 base, J lost 4 bases, and 10 bases lay in between. CDR3: CSVEGTLSYGYTF. Written as DNA, the CDR3 is TGCAGCGTTGAAGGGACACTGTCCTATGGCTACACCTTC. The full variable domain, its missing parts supplied by reference TRBV29-1 and TRBJ1-2, is SAVISQKPSRDICQRGTSLTIQCQVDSQVTMMFWYRQQPGQSLTLIATANQGSEATYESGFVIDKFPISRPNLTFSTLTVSNMSPEDSSIYLCSVEGTLSYGYTFGSGTRLTVV.

This clonotype was counted many times. The chain carries TRBV3-1 and TRBJ2-7; 8 bases align to TRBD1. Germline CDR1 and CDR2: LGHDT and YNNKEL (reference sequence). The V gene end was trimmed by 5 bases and the J gene end by 9 bases; junction bases not matched to a gene: 6. The CDR3 contains 12 residues. The CDR3 sequence is CASSLGQGRQYV. DNA of the CDR3: TGTGCCAGCAGCTTAGGACAGGGAAGGCAGTACGTC.

This clonotype was picked up many times. One end of the junction varies from germline; a read error may be responsible. The chain joins TRBV6-1 to TRBJ2-5; a possible D gene is TRBD1 (6 bases). CDR3 length: 16 residues. Germline V gene data show CDR1 as MNHNS and CDR2 as SASEGT. The CDR3 sequence is CASSDIGQKAQQTQYF. The CDR3 region has the DNA TGTGCCAGCAGTGACATCGGACAGAAAGCCCAACAGACCCAGTACTTC.

Many counts were recorded for this clonotype. The chain recombines TRBV2 with TRBJ2-7; 13 positions match TRBD2. CDR3 length: 13 residues. V lost 8 bases and J lost 3; bases outside the gene matches: 1. Germline CDR1 is SNHLY and CDR2 is FYNNEI. The CDR3 loop reads CASRLAGGYEQYV. CDR3 DNA sequence: TGTGCCAGCCGACTAGCGGGAGGCTACGAGCAGTACGTC.

This clonotype was seen at least ten times. This sequence joins TRBV7-2 and TRBJ2-7, with D possibly being TRBD1 (6 bases). Germline V CDR1 and CDR2: SGHTA, FQGNSA. This CDR3 comprises 14 residues. The V end lost 0 bases, the J end lost 2 bases, and 8 bases lay between the germline ends. The CDR3 DNA is TGTGCCAGCAGCTTAGCGGCAGGGGCCTACGAGCAGTACGTC. Amino acids: CASSLAAGAYEQYV.

This clonotype was found many times. The chain joins TRBV2 to TRBJ2-7; possible D gene TRBD2, 7 bases. Between the trimmed V and J ends, which lost 3 bases and 0 bases, there was a span of 12 bases. The CDR3 has 15 residues. Looked up from germline, CDR1 is SNHLY and CDR2 is FYNNEI. This CDR3 is CASSDRGGPSYEQYF. CDR3 nucleotides: TGTGCCAGCAGTGATAGGGGGGGCCCCTCCTACGAGCAGTACTTC.

This clonotype occurred many times. V and J are TRBV9 and TRBJ2-7; D may be TRBD2 (5 bases). In germline, CDR1 is SGDLS, CDR2 YYNGEE. V lost 4 bases and J 3 bases, leaving 11 bases between the germline ends. The CDR3 is 13 amino acids. The CDR3 protein is CASSNGEIYEQYF. In nucleotides, the CDR3 is TGTGCCAGCAGCAACGGGGAAATCTACGAGCAGTACTTC.

This clonotype was recorded a few times. The chain couples TRBV25-1 to TRBJ2-7; D is ambiguous. The CDR3 is 11 residues long. CDR1 MGHDK and CDR2 SYGVNS come from the germline V gene. V was clipped by 4 bases and J by 9 bases, with 10 bases between them. CDR3 sequence reads: CASSVLSRQYF. The CDR3 DNA is TGTGCCAGCAGTGTACTGTCACGGCAGTACTTC.

In its sample, this clonotype is medium-sized. This chain joins TRBV12-3 or TRBV12-4 and TRBJ2-5; 7 bases are a match to TRBD1. This CDR3 comprises 12 residues. J was trimmed by 9 bases and V by 10 bases; bases with no gene match: 11. CDR3 sequence: CATTTGTAAQYF. CDR3 DNA: TGTGCCACCACGACAGGGACCGCGGCCCAGTACTTC.

This clonotype was counted ten times or more. CDR3 residues: CASSPDTSPTDTQYF. CDR3 DNA: TGTGCCAGCAGCCCTGATACGAGTCCTACAGATACGCAGTATTTT. V usage is TRBV14 and J usage is TRBJ2-3; D gene ambiguous. Germline V gives CDR1 SGHDN, CDR2 FVKESK. V was pared by 4 bases and J by 3 bases, with 14 bases between. The CDR3 contains 15 residues.

This clonotype has a count of ten or more. The chain combines TRBV5-1 with TRBJ2-2, with TRBD2 identical over 9 bases. Trimming removed 0 bases from V and 0 bases from J; junction bases left unmatched: 3. The CDR3 contains 17 residues. Per germline, CDR1 SGHRS and CDR2 YFSETQ. CDR3: CASSLDGTSPNTGELFF. The CDR3 DNA sequence: TGCGCCAGCAGCTTGGACGGGACTAGCCCGAACACCGGGGAGCTGTTTTTT.

At least ten counts were recorded for this clonotype. The J gene is TRBJ2-2, the V gene TRBV12-3 or TRBV12-4; the match to TRBD1 covers 7 bases. Germline trimming cut 7 bases from V and 0 bases from J; bases unmatched to any gene: 5. There are 15 residues in the CDR3. This chain's CDR3 is CASKGGQANTGELFF. CDR3 DNA: TGTGCCAGCAAAGGAGGACAGGCGAACACCGGGGAGCTGTTTTTT.

This clonotype was seen at least ten times. The V call is TRBV2, the J call TRBJ2-2, with TRBD2 identical over 8 bases. Trimming at V came to 5 bases and at J to 1 base, leaving 3 bases not matched to a gene. The CDR3 loop spans 15 amino acids. Germline loops: CDR1 SNHLY, CDR2 FYNNEI. The CDR3: CASSSLAGNTGELFF. The CDR3 DNA reads as TGTGCCAGCAGTAGTCTAGCGGGGAACACCGGGGAGCTGTTTTTT.

This clonotype was observed at least ten times. This chain connects TRBV18 to TRBJ1-2, with D possibly being TRBD1 (5 bases). Germline V CDR1 and CDR2: KGHSH, LQKENI. V shed 4 bases and J shed 8 bases, with 11 bases lying between them. The CDR3 contains 12 residues. CDR3 sequence: CASSQETAGYTF. The CDR3 DNA sequence: TGTGCCAGCTCACAGGAGACAGCCGGCTACACCTTC.

The table lists this clonotype with many counts. The DNA of the CDR3 is TGTGCCAGCAGCATCACGGGAACTGAAGCTTTCTTT. Amino acid sequence: CASSITGTEAFF. V is TRBV11-2 and J is TRBJ1-1; no clear D gene. The CDR3 is made up of 12 amino acids. CDR1 SGHAT and CDR2 FQNNGV come from the germline V gene. With 5 bases removed from V and 5 bases from J, the gap between germline ends came to 9 bases.

This clonotype was seen ten or more times. This chain uses TRBV20-1 with TRBJ2-3, with D maybe TRBD2 (7 bases). V lost 0 bases, J lost 5 bases, and 15 bases lay in between. The V gene's germline CDR1 is DFQATT and CDR2 SNEGSKA (reference sequence). There are 15 residues in the CDR3. CDR3 amino acids: CSARDTRGAIDTQYF. Written as DNA, the CDR3 is TGCAGTGCTAGAGATACCCGGGGGGCGATAGATACGCAGTATTTT.

This clonotype has a count of ten or more. This chain connects TRBV6-5 to TRBJ1-6, with 7 bases identical to TRBD1. This CDR3 comprises 16 residues. CDR1 is MNHEY, CDR2 SVGAGI, per germline. Germline trimming cut 6 bases from V and 4 bases from J; bases unmatched to any gene: 9. CDR3 protein: CASSRDRKTYNSPLHF. CDR3 DNA sequence: TGTGCCAGCAGCCGGGACAGAAAAACTTATAATTCACCCCTCCACTTT.

This clonotype is judged medium-sized. This chain joins TRBV5-1 and TRBJ1-2; D may be TRBD1 (6 bases). The germline V and J ends were trimmed by 5 bases and 4 bases, with 12 bases remaining between them. This CDR3 region has 13 residues. CDR1 is SGHRS, CDR2 YFSETQ, per germline. The CDR3 sequence is CASRPLDSYGYTF. In DNA, the CDR3 is TGCGCCAGCAGGCCTCTGGACAGCTATGGCTACACCTTC.

This clonotype occurred many times. The chain has TRBV12-3 or TRBV12-4 and TRBJ2-7; a possible D gene is TRBD2 (6 bases). CDR3 length: 15 amino acids. Trimming cost V 7 bases and J 0 bases, with 16 bases left between them. In DNA, the CDR3 is TGTGCCAGCACCACGGGCGGGGAATACTCCTACGAGCAGTACTTC. Amino acids: CASTTGGEYSYEQYF.